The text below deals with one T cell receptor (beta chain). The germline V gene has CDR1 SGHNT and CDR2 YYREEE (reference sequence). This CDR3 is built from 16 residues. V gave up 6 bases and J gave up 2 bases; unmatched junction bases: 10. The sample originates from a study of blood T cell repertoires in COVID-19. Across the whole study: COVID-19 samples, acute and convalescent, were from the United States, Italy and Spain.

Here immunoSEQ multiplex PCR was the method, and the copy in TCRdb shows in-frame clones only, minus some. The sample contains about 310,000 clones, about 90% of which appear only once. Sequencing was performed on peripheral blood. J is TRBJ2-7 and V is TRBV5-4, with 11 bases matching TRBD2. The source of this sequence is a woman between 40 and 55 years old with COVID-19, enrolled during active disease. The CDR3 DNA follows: TGTGCCAGCACCCCGGGGGGGACTAGCGGCCCCTACGAGCAGTACTTC. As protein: CASTPGGTSGPYEQYF. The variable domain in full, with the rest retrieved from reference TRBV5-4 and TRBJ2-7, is ETGVTQSPTHLIKTRGQQVTLRCSSQSGHNTVSWYQQALGQGPQFIFQYYREEENGRGNFPPRFSGLQFPNYSSELNVNALELDDSALYLCASTPGGTSGPYEQYFGPGTRLTVT.